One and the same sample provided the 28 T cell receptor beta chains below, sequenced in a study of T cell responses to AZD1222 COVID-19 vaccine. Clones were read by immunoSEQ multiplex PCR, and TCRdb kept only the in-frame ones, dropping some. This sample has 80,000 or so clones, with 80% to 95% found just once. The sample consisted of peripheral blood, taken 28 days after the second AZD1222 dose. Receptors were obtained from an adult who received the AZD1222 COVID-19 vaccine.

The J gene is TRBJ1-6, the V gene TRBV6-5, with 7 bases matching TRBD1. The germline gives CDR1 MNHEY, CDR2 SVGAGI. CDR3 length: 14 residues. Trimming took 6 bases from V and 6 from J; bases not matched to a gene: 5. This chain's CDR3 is CASSRGQRNSPLHF. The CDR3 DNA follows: TGTGCCAGCAGCCGGGGACAGCGTAATTCACCCCTCCACTTT.

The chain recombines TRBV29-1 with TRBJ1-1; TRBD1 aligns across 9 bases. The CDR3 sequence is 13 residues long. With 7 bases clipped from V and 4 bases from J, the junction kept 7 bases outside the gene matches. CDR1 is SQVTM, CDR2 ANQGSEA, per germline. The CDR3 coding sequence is TGCAGCGCCCAGGACAGGGGTGTCACTGAAGCTTTCTTT. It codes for CSAQDRGVTEAFF.

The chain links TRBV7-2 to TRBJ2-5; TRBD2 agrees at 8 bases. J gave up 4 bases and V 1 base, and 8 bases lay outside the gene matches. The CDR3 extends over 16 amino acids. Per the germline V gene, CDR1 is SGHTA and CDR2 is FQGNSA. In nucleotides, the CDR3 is TGTGCCAGCAGCTTAGGGTCCAGCGGGAGTAGAGAGACCCAGTACTTC. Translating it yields CASSLGSSGSRETQYF.

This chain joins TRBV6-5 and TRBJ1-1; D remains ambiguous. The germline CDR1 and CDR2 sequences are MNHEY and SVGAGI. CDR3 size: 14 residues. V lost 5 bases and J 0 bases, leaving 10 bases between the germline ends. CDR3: CASSPVDMNTEAFF. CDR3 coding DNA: TGTGCCAGCAGTCCCGTAGACATGAACACTGAAGCTTTCTTT.

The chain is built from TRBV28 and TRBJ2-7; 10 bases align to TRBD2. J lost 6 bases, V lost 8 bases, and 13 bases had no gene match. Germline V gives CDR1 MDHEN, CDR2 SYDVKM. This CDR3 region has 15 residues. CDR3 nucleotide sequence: TGTGCCAGCGGTGTCCTAGCGGGAGCATCCCTCGAGCAGTACTTC. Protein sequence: CASGVLAGASLEQYF.

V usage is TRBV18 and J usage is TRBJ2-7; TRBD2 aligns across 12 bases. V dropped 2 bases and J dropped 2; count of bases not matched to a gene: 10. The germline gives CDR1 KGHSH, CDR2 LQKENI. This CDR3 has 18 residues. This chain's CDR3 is CASSPKGLAGGPPYEQYF. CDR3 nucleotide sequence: TGTGCCAGCTCACCAAAGGGGCTAGCGGGAGGGCCCCCCTACGAGCAGTACTTC.

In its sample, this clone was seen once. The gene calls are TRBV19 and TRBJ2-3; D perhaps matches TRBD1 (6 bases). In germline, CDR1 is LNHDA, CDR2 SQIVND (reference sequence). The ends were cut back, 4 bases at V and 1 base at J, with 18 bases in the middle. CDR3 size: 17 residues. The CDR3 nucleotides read TGTGCCAGTAGTACACGGACAGTCTCCTCGCGCACAGATACGCAGTATTTT. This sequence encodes CASSTRTVSSRTDTQYF.

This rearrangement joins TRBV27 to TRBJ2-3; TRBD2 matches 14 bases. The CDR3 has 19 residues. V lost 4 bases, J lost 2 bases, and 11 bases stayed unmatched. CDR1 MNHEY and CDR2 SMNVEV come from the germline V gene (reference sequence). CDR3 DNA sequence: TGTGCCAGCAGTTATGGTCGGACTAGCGGGAGGCCAGACACAGATACGCAGTATTTT. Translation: CASSYGRTSGRPDTDTQYF.

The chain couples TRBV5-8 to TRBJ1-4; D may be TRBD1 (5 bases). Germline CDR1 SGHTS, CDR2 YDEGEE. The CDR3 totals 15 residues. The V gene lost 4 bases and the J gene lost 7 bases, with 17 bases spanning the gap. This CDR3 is CASSRRPGPREKLFF. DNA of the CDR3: TGTGCCAGCAGCCGAAGGCCAGGGCCTCGTGAAAAACTGTTTTTT.

CDR3 coding DNA: TGTGCCAGCAGCGGCGGGACAGGGGGACTTTCTAGCGAGCAGTACTTC. Translated, it gives CASSGGTGGLSSEQYF. V is TRBV9 and J is TRBJ2-7, with 11 bases fitting TRBD1. In germline, CDR1 is SGDLS, CDR2 YYNGEE. The J segment lost 6 bases and the V segment lost 3 bases, leaving 11 bases of the junction unmatched. The length of the CDR3 is 16 residues.

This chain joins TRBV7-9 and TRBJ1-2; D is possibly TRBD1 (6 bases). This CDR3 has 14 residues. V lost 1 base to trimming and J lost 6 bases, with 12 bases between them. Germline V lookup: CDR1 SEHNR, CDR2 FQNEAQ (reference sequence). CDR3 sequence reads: CASSLVGGADGYTF. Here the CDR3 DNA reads TGTGCCAGCAGCTTAGTAGGGGGAGCGGATGGCTACACCTTC.

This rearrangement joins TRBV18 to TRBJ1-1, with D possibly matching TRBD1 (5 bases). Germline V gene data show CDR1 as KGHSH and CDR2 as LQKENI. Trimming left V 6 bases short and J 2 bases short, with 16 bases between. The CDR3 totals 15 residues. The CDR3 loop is CASSEGQKINTEAFF. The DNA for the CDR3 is TGTGCCAGCTCCGAAGGACAAAAAATTAACACTGAAGCTTTCTTT.

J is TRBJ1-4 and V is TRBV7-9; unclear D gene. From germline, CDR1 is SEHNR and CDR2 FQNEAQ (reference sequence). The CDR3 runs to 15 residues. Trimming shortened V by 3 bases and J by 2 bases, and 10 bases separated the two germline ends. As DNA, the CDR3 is TGTGCCAGCAGCTTTCCCGGAATCACTAATGAAAAACTGTTTTTT. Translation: CASSFPGITNEKLFF.

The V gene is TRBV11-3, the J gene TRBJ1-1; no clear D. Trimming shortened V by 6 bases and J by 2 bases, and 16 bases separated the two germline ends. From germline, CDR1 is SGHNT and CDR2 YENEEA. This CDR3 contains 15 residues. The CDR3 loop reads CASSPRESTNTEAFF. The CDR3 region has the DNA TGTGCCAGCAGTCCTCGGGAGTCTACAAACACTGAAGCTTTCTTT.

The CDR3 loop is CSTLASGNTIYF. CDR3 coding DNA: TGCAGCACGCTGGCGTCTGGAAACACCATATATTTT. The chain joins TRBV29-1 to TRBJ1-3; D remains unclear. Germline values: CDR1 SQVTM, CDR2 ANQGSEA. The CDR3 sequence is 12 residues long. Trimming left V 8 bases short and J 1 base short, with 9 bases between.

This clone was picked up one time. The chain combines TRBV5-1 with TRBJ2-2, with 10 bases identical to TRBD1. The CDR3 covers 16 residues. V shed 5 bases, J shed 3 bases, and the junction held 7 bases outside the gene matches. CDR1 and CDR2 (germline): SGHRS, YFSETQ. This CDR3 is CASRVAGTGDTGELFF. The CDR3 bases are TGCGCCAGCAGGGTAGCCGGGACAGGGGACACCGGGGAGCTGTTTTTT.

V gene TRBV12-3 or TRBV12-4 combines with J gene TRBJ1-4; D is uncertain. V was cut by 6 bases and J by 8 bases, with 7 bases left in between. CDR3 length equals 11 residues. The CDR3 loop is CASRTGEKLFF. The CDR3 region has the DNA TGTGCCAGCAGGACGGGGGAAAAACTGTTTTTT.

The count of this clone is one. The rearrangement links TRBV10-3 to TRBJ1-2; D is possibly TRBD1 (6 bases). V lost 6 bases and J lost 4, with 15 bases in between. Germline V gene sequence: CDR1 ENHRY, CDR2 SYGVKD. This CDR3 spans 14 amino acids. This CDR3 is CAISSTADSYGYTF. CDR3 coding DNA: TGTGCCATCAGCTCTACCGCGGACAGCTATGGCTACACCTTC.

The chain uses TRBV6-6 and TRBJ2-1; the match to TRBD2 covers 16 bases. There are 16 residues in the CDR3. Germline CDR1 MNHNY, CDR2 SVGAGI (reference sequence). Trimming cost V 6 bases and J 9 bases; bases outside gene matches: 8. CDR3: CASRPGTSGRVGEQFF. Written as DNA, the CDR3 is TGTGCCAGCAGACCCGGGACTAGCGGGAGGGTGGGTGAGCAGTTCTTC.

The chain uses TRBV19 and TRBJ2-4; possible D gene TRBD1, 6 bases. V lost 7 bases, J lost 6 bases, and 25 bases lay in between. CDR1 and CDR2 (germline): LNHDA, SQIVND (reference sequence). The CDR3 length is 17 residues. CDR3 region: CASTPLEAERGGNIQYF. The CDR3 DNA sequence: TGTGCCAGTACCCCCTTGGAGGCTGAACGAGGGGGAAACATTCAGTACTTC.

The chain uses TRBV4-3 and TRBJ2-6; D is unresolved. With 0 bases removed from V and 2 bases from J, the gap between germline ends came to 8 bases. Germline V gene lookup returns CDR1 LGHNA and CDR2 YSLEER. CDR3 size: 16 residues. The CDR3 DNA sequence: TGCGCCAGCAGCCAAGATCCCGGAGCTGGGGCCAACGTCCTGACTTTC. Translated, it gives CASSQDPGAGANVLTF.

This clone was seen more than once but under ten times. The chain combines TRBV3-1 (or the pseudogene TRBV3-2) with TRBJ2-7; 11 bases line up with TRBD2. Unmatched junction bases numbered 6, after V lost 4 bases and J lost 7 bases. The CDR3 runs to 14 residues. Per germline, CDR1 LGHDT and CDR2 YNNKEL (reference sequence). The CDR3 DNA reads TGTGCCAGCAGCCCACTAGCGGGAGCGCGAGAGCAGTACTTC. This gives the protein CASSPLAGAREQYF.

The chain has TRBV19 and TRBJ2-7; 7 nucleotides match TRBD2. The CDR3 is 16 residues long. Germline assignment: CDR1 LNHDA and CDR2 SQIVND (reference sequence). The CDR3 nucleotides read TGTGCTTCCAGCGGGGTTTCTCGCGGGGATTCCTACGAGCAGTACTTC. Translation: CASSGVSRGDSYEQYF.

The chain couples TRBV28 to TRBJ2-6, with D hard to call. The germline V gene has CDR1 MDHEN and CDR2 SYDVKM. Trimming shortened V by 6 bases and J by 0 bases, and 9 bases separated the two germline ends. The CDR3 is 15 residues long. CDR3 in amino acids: CASRRLSSGANVLTF. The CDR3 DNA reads TGTGCCAGCAGGAGGCTGAGCTCTGGGGCCAACGTCCTGACTTTC.

The CDR3 is CASSLPGTGPTMNTEAFF. CDR3 DNA sequence: TGTGCCAGTAGTCTACCAGGGACAGGCCCTACTATGAACACTGAAGCTTTCTTT. The gene calls are TRBV19 and TRBJ1-1; 8 nucleotides align to TRBD1. V was pared by 5 bases and J by 0 bases, with 14 bases of the junction left unmatched. CDR3 size: 18 residues. Germline values: CDR1 LNHDA, CDR2 SQIVND (reference sequence).

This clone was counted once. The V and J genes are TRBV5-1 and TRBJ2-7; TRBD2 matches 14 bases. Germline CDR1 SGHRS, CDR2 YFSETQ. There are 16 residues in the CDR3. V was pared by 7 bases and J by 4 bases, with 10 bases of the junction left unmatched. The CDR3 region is CASSKGLAGEGYEQYF. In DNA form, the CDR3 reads TGCGCCAGCTCAAAGGGACTAGCGGGAGAAGGGTACGAGCAGTACTTC. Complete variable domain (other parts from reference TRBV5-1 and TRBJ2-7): KAGVTQTPRYLIKTRGQQVTLSCSPISGHRSVSWYQQTPGQGLQFLFEYFSETQRNKGNFPGRFSGRQFSNSRSEMNVSTLELGDSALYLCASSKGLAGEGYEQYFGPGTRLTVT.

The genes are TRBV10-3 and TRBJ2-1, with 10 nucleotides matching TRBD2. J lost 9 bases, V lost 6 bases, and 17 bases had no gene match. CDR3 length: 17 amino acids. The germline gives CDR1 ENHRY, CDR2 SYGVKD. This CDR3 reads CAIRANWLAGVEAEQFF. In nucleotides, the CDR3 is TGTGCCATCAGGGCCAACTGGCTAGCGGGAGTAGAGGCTGAGCAGTTCTTC.

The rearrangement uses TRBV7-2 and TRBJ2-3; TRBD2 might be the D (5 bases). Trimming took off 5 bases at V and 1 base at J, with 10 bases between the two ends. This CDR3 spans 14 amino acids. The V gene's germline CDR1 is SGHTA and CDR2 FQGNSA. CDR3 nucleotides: TGTGCCAGCAGCCCGTCAGCGGGCACAGATACGCAGTATTTT. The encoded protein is CASSPSAGTDTQYF.